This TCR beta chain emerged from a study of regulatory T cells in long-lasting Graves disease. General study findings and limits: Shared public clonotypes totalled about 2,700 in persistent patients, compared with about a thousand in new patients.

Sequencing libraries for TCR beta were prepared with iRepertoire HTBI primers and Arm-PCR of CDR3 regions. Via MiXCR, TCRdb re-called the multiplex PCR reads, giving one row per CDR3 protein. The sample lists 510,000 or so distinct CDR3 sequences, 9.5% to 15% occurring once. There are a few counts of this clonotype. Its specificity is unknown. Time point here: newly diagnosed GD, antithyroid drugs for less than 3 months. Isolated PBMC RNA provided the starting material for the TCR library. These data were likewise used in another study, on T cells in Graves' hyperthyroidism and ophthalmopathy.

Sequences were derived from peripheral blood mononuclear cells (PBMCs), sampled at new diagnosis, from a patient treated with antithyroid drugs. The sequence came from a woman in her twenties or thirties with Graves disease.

CDR3 DNA: TGTGCCAGCAGCCAAGATACATTTCCACGGAACACTGAAGCTTTCTTT. Protein: CASSQDTFPRNTEAFF. This sequence joins TRBV4-2 and TRBJ1-1; D gene unclear. The V end was cut by 0 bases, the J end by 1 base, with 12 bases between. Germline values: CDR1 LGHNA, CDR2 YNFKEQ. This CDR3 is built from 16 residues.